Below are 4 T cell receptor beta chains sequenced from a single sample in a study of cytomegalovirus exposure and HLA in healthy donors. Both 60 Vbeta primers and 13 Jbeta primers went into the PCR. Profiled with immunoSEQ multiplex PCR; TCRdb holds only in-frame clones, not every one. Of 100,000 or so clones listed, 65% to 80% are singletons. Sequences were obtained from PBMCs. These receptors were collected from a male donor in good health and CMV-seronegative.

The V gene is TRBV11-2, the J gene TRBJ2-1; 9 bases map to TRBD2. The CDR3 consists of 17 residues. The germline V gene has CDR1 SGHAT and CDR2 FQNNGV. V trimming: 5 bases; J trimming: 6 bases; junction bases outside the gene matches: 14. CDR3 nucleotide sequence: TGTGCCAGCAGCCCCCGGGCGGGAGGGCCATCAGGCAATGAGCAGTTCTTC. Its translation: CASSPRAGGPSGNEQFF.

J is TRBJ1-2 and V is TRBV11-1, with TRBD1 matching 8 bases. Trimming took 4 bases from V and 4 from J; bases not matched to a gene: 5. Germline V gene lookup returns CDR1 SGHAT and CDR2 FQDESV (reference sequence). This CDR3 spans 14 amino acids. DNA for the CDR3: TGTGCCAGCAGCTCCCAGGACAGGGCCTATGGCTACACCTTC. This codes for CASSSQDRAYGYTF.

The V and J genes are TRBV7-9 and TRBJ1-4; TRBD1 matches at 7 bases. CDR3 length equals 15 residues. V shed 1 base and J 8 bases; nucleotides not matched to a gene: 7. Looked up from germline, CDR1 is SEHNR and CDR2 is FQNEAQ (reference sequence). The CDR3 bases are TGTGCCAGCAGCTTAGTGTCGCCAGGGGGAGAAAAACTGTTTTTT. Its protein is CASSLVSPGGEKLFF.

The CDR3 sequence: CASSGGQPNTEAFF. CDR3 bases: TGCGCCAGCAGCGGGGGACAGCCGAACACTGAAGCTTTCTTT. V gene TRBV5-1 combines with J gene TRBJ1-1, with 7 bases identical to TRBD1. The CDR3 contains 14 residues. V lost 4 bases to trimming and J lost 1 base; unmatched junction nucleotides: 4. CDR1 is SGHRS and CDR2 is YFSETQ in the germline V gene.